This entry features one T cell receptor (beta chain) sequence. This CDR3 spans 12 amino acids. The entry originates in a study of blood T cell repertoires in COVID-19. Background on the study: PBMCs, B-cell-depleted T cells, or T cells provided the cDNA or gDNA that made up the material.

The study drew participants aged about 18 to 89 years from some 25 US areas. Cohorts were determined from participant-reported clinical history. In the study's own analysis: Quantification of nucleated cells was approximated via reference gene primer amplification. Generated by immunoSEQ multiplex PCR, the TCRdb table keeps only in-frame clones and is missing some. V and J calls and clone size come straight from that table; D and trimming were deduced from the DNA. The data show about 210,000 clones, with 80% to 90% seen just once and 3.8% held by the top ten. This sequence joins TRBV21-1 and TRBJ2-5; TRBD1 is taken as the D call from the table, unchecked against the DNA. TRBV21-1 is marked as a pseudogene. The material sequenced was PBMCs or T cells enriched from blood (not recorded which). The source is a woman aged 40 to 55 with acute COVID-19. CDR3 loop: CAEMTGLETQYF. The CDR3 bases are TGTGCCGAGATGACAGGGCTGGAGACCCAGTACTTC.